The 7 T cell receptor beta chains below come from one sample, sequenced in a study of blood T cell repertoires in COVID-19 (dated by TCRdb to the early 2020s). Receptors were amplified or captured by the immunoSEQ multiplex PCR assay. TCRdb holds this immuneACCESS table with in-frame rearrangements only. Some clones are missing; in checked studies, unresolved V genes explain under half, and the rest has no known cause. For this sample the table gives about 190,000 clones, of which 75% to 90% were detected only once. The biggest ten clones account for around 1.1% of the sample. The sequenced sample was peripheral blood. These receptor sequences come from a man in his thirties or forties with acute or convalescent COVID-19.

V usage is TRBV28 and J usage is TRBJ1-1; 12 nucleotides agree with TRBD1. This CDR3 has 15 residues. CDR1 and CDR2 (germline): MDHEN, SYDVKM. Unmatched junction bases numbered 9, after V lost 8 bases and J lost 5 bases. Here the CDR3 reads CASVGTGQGATEAFF. CDR3 DNA: TGTGCCAGCGTAGGAACGGGACAGGGGGCAACTGAAGCTTTCTTT.

This clone was seen a few times. The chain joins TRBV6-6 to TRBJ2-1; D may be TRBD2 (5 bases). V was clipped by 3 bases and J by 6 bases, with 9 bases between them. The CDR3 covers 13 residues. Germline CDR1 MNHNY, CDR2 SVGAGI (reference sequence). CDR3 loop: CASSYSLANEQFF. CDR3 in DNA: TGTGCCAGCAGTTATAGTCTAGCCAATGAGCAGTTCTTC.

V and J are TRBV28 and TRBJ1-1; a weak D match, TRBD1 (6 bases). The germline V gene has CDR1 MDHEN and CDR2 SYDVKM. Deletions cut 3 bases from V and 10 bases from J, with 18 bases between. CDR3 size: 14 residues. The DNA of the CDR3 is TGTGCCAGCAGTTTGAAACCGAGCGACAGGAGAGCTTTCTTT. The encoded protein is CASSLKPSDRRAFF.

This rearrangement joins TRBV28 to TRBJ2-1; the D is unclear. Germline values: CDR1 MDHEN, CDR2 SYDVKM. The V and J ends lost 10 bases and 5 bases respectively, with 9 bases between them. The CDR3 totals 11 residues. In DNA form, the CDR3 reads TGTGCCACCACCAACAACAATGAGCAGTTCTTC. Translation gives CATTNNNEQFF.

V and J are TRBV5-5 and TRBJ2-2; D perhaps matches TRBD1 (6 bases). Germline CDR1 SGHKS, CDR2 YYEKEE (reference sequence). The CDR3 length is 15 residues. V dropped 4 bases and J dropped 2 bases, with 12 bases sitting between them. As DNA, the CDR3 is TGTGCCAGCAGCCCCAGACAGGATAACACCGGGGAGCTGTTTTTT. Translated, it gives CASSPRQDNTGELFF.

J is TRBJ1-2 and V is TRBV6-5; no firm D call. Trimming removed 4 bases at V and 4 bases at J, with 16 bases between. CDR1 and CDR2 (germline): MNHEY, SVGAGI. The CDR3 has 15 residues. The DNA for the CDR3 is TGTGCCAGCAGTTTGACGAGGGTATACATCTATGGCTACACCTTC. Residues: CASSLTRVYIYGYTF.

V usage is TRBV18 and J usage is TRBJ1-3; no reliable D call. From germline, CDR1 is KGHSH and CDR2 LQKENI. This CDR3 has 15 residues. V was clipped by 6 bases and J by 0 bases, with 12 bases between them. Here the CDR3 reads CASSSRESSGNTIYF. Here the CDR3 DNA reads TGTGCCAGCTCTAGTAGGGAGAGCTCTGGAAACACCATATATTTT. Together with reference TRBV18 and TRBJ1-3, the CDR3 gives the full variable domain: NAGVMQNPRHLVRRRGQEARLRCSPMKGHSHVYWYRQLPEEGLKFMVYLQKENIIDESGMPKERFSAEFPKEGPSILRIQQVVRGDSAAYFCASSSRESSGNTIYFGEGSWLTVV.